The text below deals with one T cell receptor (beta chain). Its specificity is unknown. These data are taken from a study of graft-versus-host responses after intestinal transplantation. Whole-study context: Recipients had multivisceral, liver-intestinal, or isolated intestinal transplants.

Clones were read by immunoSEQ multiplex PCR, and TCRdb kept only the in-frame ones, dropping some. The table lists about 90,000 clones, around 83% of them singletons, with about 17% in the top ten. Germline V gives CDR1 MGHRA, CDR2 YSYEKL. Trimming pared 0 bases from V and 6 bases from J, leaving 5 bases between. This CDR3 region has 13 residues. Sequencing was performed on unstimulated CD8+ T cells sorted from spleen or lymph node cells, taken before intestinal transplant. The TCR was taken from a human donor who received an intestinal transplant. This sequence joins TRBV4-1 and TRBJ2-2; D is undetermined. The CDR3 coding sequence is TGCGCCAGCAGCCAAGATCCTGCCGGGGAGCTGTTTTTT. As protein: CASSQDPAGELFF.